This T cell receptor beta chain was recorded in a study of blood T cell repertoires in COVID-19. Study information: Italy, Spain and the United States were the sources of the convalescent and acute COVID-19 samples.

Researchers sorted participants into cohorts using their self-reported clinical history. The repertoire was sequenced with immunoSEQ multiplex PCR; TCRdb's copy has only in-frame clones and lacks some. The data contain 300,000 to 400,000 clones, about 86% of them singletons. The sample holds a few counts of this clone. The CDR3 is made up of 16 amino acids. Trimming left V 0 bases short and J 4 bases short, with 12 bases between. Germline V gives CDR1 SNHLY, CDR2 FYNNEI. The sequence was collected from a woman aged 40-49 years with acute COVID-19. The gene calls are TRBV2 and TRBJ2-2; D unclear. The sample comprised PBMCs or T cells enriched from blood (not recorded which). For the CDR3, the DNA is TGTGCCAGCAGTGAAGCACCCAGTCCCCGCACCGGGGAGCTGTTTTTT. Protein sequence: CASSEAPSPRTGELFF.